This T cell receptor (beta chain) emerged from a study of cytomegalovirus exposure and HLA in healthy donors. As regards this clone: Its specificity is unknown.

CDR1 is SGHRS, CDR2 YFSETQ, per germline. This CDR3 contains 13 residues. V dropped 4 bases and J dropped 2 bases, with 7 bases sitting between them. Researchers ran the PCR with 60 Vbeta and 13 Jbeta primers. Clones were read by immunoSEQ multiplex PCR, and TCRdb kept only the in-frame ones, dropping some. Seen here are approximately 160,000 clones, approximately 80% observed once, and the top ten hold roughly 2.6%. General study findings and limits: The authors later linked a missense DCLRE1C variant to TCR beta V- and J-gene trimming. Apart from CMV serostatus, no immune exposure information was available. Using a false discovery rate of 0.05, a later analysis showed that approximately 18,000 TCR beta sequences were associated with HLA alleles. The productive fraction for most TCR beta V segments was about 87% or about 30% in an earlier analysis.

V gene TRBV5-1 combines with J gene TRBJ2-1; D is possibly TRBD2 (5 bases). Sequenced material: PBMCs. This clonotype was obtained from a woman aged 35 to 49 in good health and CMV-seropositive. Written as DNA, the CDR3 is TGCGCCAGCAGCCTCGGGACCTACAATGAGCAGTTCTTC. Its protein product is CASSLGTYNEQFF.